This T cell receptor (beta chain) was obtained from a study of OX40 agonist ivuxolimab in advanced cancers. Study overall: Ivuxolimab, an agonist antibody against OX40 (CD134), was given to patients.

Regarding this clone: The antigen is undetermined.

Using immunoSEQ multiplex PCR, the repertoire was profiled, and TCRdb retains in-frame clones only, with some absent. The table shows more than 95,000 clones, with 91% occurring only once. Study conclusions and caveats: There were also nonresponders showing low normalized T-cell clonal expansion.

Germline V gene sequence: CDR1 SEHNR, CDR2 FQNEAQ (reference sequence). The CDR3 is 16 amino acids. Trimming cost V 5 bases and J 4 bases; bases outside gene matches: 6. The sequence derives from an adult with an advanced solid tumor such as melanoma, head and neck, liver or kidney cancer. The rearrangement links TRBV7-9 to TRBJ2-5, with 14 bases matching TRBD2. The material sequenced was CD4+ or CD8+ T cells sorted from blood, taken in a trial of the OX40 agonist ivuxolimab. The CDR3 nucleotides read TGTGCCAGCAGCCCGGGACTAGCGGGAGAGCGAGAGACCCAGTACTTC. Encoded protein: CASSPGLAGERETQYF.